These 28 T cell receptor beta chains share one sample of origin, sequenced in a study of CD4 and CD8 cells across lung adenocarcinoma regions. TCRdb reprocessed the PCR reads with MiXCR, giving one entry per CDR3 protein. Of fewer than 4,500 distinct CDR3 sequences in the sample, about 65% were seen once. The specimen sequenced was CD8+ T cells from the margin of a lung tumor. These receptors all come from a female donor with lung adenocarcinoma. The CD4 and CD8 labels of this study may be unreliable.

CDR3 nucleotide sequence: TGCGCCAGCAGCCTCCCGGGGGGGTGGGGCAAAGATACGCAGTACTTC. It is translated as CASSLPGGWGKDTQYF. The V gene is TRBV4-1, the J gene TRBJ2-3, with 8 bases aligning to TRBD2. The DNA end is a closer match to TRBJ2-7, so the J assignment may be wrong. Germline V gene lookup returns CDR1 MGHRA and CDR2 YSYEKL. The CDR3 totals 16 residues.

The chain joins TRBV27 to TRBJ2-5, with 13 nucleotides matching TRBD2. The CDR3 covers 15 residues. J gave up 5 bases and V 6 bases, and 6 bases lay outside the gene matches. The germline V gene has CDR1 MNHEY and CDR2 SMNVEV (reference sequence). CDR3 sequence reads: CASREGTSGKETQYF. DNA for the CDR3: TGTGCCAGCAGGGAGGGGACTAGCGGGAAGGAGACCCAGTACTTC.

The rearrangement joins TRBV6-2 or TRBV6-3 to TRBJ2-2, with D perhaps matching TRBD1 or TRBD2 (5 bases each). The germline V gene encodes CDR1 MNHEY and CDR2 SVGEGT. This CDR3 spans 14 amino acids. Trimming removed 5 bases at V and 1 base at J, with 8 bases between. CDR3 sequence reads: CASSEGLNTGELFF. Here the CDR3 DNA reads TGTGCCAGCAGTGAGGGGTTGAACACCGGGGAGCTGTTTTTT.

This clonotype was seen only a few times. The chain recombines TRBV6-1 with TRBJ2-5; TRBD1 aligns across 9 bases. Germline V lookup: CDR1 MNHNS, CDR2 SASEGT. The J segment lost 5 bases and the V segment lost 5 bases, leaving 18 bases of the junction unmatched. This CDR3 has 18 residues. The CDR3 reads CASSRSPTGQGGSETQYF. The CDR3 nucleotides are TGTGCCAGCAGTCGATCACCTACGGGACAGGGTGGTTCGGAGACCCAGTACTTC.

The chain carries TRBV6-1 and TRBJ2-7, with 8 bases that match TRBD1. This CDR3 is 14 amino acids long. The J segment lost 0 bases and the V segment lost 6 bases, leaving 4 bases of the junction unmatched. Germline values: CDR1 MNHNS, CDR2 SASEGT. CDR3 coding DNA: TGTGCCAGCAGGGACAGGGCCTTCTCCTACGAGCAGTACTTC. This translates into CASRDRAFSYEQYF.

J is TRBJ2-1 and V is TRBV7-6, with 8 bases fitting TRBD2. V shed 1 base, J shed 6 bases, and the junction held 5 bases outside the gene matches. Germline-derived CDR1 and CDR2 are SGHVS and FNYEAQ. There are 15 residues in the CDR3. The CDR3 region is CASSLGWTSPNEQFF. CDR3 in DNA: TGTGCCAGCAGCTTAGGGTGGACTAGCCCCAATGAGCAGTTCTTC.

The CDR3: CASSEIGGHVGGELFF. CDR3 DNA sequence: TGTGCCAGCAGTGAAATCGGGGGACACGTTGGCGGGGAGCTGTTTTTT. This chain uses TRBV6-1 with TRBJ2-2; D may correspond to TRBD1 or TRBD2 (6 bases each). CDR1 is MNHNS, CDR2 SASEGT, per germline. The CDR3 consists of 16 residues. Trimming pared 2 bases from V and 7 bases from J, leaving 17 bases between.

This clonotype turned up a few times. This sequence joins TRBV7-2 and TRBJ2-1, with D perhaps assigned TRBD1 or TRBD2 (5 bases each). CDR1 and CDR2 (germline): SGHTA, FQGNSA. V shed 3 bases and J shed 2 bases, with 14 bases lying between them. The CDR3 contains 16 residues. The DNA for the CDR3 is TGTGCCAGCAGCTTCCACCGGGACCTAACCTACAATGAGCAGTTCTTC. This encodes CASSFHRDLTYNEQFF. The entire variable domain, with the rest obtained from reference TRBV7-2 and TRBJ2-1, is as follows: GAGVSQSPSNKVTEKGKDVELRCDPISGHTALYWYRQSLGQGLEFLIYFQGNSAPDKSGLPSDRFSAERTGGSVSTLTIQRTQQEDSAVYLCASSFHRDLTYNEQFFGPGTRLTVL.

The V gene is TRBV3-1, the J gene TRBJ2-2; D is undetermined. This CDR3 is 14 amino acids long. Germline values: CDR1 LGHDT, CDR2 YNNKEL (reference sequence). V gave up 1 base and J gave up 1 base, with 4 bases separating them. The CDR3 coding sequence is TGTGCCAGCAGCCAAGCACAGAACACCGGGGAGCTGTTTTTT. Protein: CASSQAQNTGELFF.

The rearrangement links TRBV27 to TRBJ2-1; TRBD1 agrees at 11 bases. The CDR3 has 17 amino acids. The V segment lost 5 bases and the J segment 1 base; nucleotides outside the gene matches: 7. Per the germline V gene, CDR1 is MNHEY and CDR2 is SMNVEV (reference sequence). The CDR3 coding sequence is TGTGCCAGCAGTCACTCCGGACAGGGGGCATCCTACAATGAGCAGTTCTTC. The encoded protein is CASSHSGQGASYNEQFF.

The CDR3, as DNA: TGTGCCAGCAGCGTTACCAGCGGTTCACATATCGCGCAGTTCTTC. Its protein product is CASSVTSGSHIAQFF. The J gene is TRBJ2-5, the V gene TRBV11-3; perhaps TRBD2 as D (5 bases). The J call may be faulty, since TRBJ2-1 better matches the DNA end. CDR3 size: 15 residues. In germline, CDR1 is SGHNT, CDR2 YENEEA.

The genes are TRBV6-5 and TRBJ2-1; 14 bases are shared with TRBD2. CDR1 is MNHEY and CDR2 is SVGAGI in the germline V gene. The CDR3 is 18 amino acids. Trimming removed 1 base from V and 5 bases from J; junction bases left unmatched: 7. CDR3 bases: TGTGCCAGCAGTTACTTTAAGACTAGCGGGAGGGAAGACAATGAGCAGTTCTTC. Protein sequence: CASSYFKTSGREDNEQFF.

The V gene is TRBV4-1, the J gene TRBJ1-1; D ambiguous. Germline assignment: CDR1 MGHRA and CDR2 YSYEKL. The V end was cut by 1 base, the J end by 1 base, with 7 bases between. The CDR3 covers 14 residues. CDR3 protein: CASSQVVENTEAFF. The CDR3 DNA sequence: TGCGCCAGCAGCCAAGTTGTTGAGAACACTGAAGCTTTCTTT.

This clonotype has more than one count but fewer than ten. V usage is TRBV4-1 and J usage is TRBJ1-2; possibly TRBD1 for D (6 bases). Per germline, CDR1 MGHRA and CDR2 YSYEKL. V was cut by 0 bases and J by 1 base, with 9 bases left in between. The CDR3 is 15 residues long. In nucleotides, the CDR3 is TGCGCCAGCAGCCAAGATGCAGGGGATAACTATGGCTACACCTTC. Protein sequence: CASSQDAGDNYGYTF.

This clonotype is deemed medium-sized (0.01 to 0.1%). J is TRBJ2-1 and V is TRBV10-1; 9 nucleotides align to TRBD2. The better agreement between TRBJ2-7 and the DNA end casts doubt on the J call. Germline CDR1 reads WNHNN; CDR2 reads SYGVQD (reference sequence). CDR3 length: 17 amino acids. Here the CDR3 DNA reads TGCGCCAGCAGTGAGTCAAGACTAGCGGAGGGGGACTACGAGCAGTACTTC. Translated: CASSESRLAEGDYEQYF.

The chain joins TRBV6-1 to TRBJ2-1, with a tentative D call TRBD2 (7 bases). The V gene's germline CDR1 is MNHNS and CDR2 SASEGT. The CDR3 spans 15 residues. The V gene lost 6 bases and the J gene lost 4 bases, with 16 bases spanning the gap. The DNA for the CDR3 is TGTGCCAGCAGACGGACTAGGGGGTATTACAATGAGCAGTTCTTC. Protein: CASRRTRGYYNEQFF.

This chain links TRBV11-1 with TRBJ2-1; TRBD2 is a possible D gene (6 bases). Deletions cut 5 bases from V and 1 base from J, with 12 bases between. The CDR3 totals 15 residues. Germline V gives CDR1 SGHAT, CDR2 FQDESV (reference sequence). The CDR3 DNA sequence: TGTGCCAGCAGCGGCGGGGAGAGATCCTACAATGAGCAGTTCTTC. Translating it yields CASSGGERSYNEQFF.

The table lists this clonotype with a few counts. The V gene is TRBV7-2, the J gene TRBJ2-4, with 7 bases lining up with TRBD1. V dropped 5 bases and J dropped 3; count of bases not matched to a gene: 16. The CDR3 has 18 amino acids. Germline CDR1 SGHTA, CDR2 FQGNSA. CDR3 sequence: CASSPRQSQGINKNIQYF. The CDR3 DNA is TGTGCCAGCAGCCCCAGGCAATCACAGGGGATAAACAAAAACATTCAGTACTTC.

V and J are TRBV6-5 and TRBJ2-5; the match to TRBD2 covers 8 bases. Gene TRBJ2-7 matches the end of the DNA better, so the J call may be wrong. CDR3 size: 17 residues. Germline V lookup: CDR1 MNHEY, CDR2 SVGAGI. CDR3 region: CASSYSKGSGSSYEQYF. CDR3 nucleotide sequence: TGTGCCAGCAGTTACTCGAAGGGGAGCGGGAGCTCCTACGAGCAGTACTTC.

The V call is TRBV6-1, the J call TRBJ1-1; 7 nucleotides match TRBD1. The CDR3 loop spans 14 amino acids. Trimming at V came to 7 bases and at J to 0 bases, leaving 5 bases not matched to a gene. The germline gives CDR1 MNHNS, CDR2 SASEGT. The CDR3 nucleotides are TGTGCCAGCATAAGGGACAGCATGAACACTGAAGCTTTCTTT. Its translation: CASIRDSMNTEAFF.

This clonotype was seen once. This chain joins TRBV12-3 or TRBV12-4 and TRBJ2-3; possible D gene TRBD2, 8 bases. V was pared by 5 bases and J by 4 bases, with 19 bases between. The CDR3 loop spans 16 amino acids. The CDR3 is CASSPYPGGTADTQYF. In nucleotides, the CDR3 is TGTGCCAGCAGTCCCTACCCGGGGGGGACAGCAGATACGCAGTATTTT.

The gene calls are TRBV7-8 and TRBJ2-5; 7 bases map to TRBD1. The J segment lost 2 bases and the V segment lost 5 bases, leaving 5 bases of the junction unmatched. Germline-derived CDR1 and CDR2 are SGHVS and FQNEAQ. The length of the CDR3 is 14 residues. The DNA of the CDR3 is TGTGCCAGCAGCCCCCGGGACAGACAAGAGACCCAGTACTTC. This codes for CASSPRDRQETQYF.

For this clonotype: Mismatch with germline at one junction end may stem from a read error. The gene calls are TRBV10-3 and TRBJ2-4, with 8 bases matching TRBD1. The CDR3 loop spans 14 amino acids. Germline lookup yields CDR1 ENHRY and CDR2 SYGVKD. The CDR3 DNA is TGTGGCGTCAGGGGGCTGAGAGCCAAAAATATTCAGTACTTC. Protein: CGVRGLRAKNIQYF.

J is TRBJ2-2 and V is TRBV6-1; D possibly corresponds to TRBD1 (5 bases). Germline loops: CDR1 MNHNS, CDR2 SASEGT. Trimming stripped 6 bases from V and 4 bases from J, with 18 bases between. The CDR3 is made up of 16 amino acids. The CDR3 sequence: CASRRQGWATTGELFF. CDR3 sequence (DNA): TGTGCCAGCAGGCGCCAGGGCTGGGCGACCACCGGGGAGCTGTTTTTT.

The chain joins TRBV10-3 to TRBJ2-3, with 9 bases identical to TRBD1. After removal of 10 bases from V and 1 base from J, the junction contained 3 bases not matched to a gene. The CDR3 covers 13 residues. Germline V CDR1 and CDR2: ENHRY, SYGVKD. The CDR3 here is CATRTGGTDTQYF. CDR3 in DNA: TGTGCCACTAGGACAGGGGGCACAGATACGCAGTATTTT.

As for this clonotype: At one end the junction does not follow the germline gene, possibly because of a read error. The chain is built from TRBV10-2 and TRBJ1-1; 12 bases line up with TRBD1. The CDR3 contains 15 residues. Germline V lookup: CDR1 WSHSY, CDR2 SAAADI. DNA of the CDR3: TGCGCCAGTACAGGGACAGGGGGCCTTATGACTGAAGCCTCCTTC. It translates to CASTGTGGLMTEASF.

The CDR3 region is CASSLDRGTQETQYF. For the CDR3, the DNA is TGTGCCAGCAGCTTAGATCGAGGGACGCAAGAGACCCAGTACTTC. The J gene is TRBJ2-5, the V gene TRBV11-2, with D tentatively TRBD1 or TRBD2 (5 bases each). Trimming shortened V by 0 bases and J by 2 bases, and 10 bases separated the two germline ends. The length of the CDR3 is 15 residues. Germline V lookup: CDR1 SGHAT, CDR2 FQNNGV.

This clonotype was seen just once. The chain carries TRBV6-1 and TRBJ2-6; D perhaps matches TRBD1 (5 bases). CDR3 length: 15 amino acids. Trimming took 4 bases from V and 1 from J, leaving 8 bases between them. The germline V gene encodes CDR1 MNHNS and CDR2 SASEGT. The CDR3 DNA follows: TGTGCCAGCAGTGTCCAGGGTTCTGGGGCCAACGTCCTGACTTTC. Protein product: CASSVQGSGANVLTF.